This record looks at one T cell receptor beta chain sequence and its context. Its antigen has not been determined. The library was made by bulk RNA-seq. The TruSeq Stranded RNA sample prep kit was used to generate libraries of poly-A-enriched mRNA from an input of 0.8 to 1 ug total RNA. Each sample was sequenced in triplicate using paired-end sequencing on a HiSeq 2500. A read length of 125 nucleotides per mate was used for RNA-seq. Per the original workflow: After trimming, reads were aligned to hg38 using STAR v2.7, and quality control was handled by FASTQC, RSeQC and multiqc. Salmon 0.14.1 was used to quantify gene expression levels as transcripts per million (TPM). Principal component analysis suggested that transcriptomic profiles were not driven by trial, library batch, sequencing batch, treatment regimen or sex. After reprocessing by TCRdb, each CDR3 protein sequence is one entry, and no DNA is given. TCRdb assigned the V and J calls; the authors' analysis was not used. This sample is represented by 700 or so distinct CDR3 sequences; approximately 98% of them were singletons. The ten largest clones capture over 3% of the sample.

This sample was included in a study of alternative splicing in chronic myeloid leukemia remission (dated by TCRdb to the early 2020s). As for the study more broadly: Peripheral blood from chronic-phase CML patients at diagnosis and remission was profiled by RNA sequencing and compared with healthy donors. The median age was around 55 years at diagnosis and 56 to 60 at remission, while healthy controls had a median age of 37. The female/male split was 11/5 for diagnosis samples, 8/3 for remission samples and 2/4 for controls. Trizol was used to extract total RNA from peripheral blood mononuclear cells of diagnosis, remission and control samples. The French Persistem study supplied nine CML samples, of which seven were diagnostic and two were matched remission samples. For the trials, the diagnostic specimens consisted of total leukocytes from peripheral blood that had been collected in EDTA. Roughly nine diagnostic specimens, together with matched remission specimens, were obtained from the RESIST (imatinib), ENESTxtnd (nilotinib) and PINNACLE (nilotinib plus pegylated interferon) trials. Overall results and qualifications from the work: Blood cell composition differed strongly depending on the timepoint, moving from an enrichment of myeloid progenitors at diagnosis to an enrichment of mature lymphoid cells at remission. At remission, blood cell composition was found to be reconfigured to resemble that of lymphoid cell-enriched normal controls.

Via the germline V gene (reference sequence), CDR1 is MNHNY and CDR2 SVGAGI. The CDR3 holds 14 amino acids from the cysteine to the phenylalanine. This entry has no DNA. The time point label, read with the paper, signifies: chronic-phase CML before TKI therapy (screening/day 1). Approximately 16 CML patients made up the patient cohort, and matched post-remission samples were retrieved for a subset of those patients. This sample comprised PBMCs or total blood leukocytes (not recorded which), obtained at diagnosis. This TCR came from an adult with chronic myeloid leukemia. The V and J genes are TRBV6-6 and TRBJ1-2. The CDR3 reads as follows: CASSYSSLDYGYTF.